This T cell receptor (beta chain) was captured by sequencing in a study of control samples from healthy donors and cancer patients. This CDR3 is 16 amino acids long. Trimming took 2 bases from V and 0 from J, leaving 14 bases between them. CDR1 and CDR2 from the germline V gene are GTSNPN and SVGIG (reference sequence). The table came from immunoSEQ multiplex PCR; TCRdb's copy has only in-frame clones and leaves some out. This sample has 95,000 to 130,000 clones, with over 85% found just once. The sample comprised blood. This clonotype originated in a man aged 25 to 40 in good health. The J gene is TRBJ1-3, the V gene TRBV30; D is possibly TRBD1 (6 bases). The CDR3 sequence is CAWSPQGPVSGNTIYF. The CDR3 DNA reads as TGTGCCTGGAGTCCCCAGGGGCCCGTCTCTGGAAACACCATATATTTT.